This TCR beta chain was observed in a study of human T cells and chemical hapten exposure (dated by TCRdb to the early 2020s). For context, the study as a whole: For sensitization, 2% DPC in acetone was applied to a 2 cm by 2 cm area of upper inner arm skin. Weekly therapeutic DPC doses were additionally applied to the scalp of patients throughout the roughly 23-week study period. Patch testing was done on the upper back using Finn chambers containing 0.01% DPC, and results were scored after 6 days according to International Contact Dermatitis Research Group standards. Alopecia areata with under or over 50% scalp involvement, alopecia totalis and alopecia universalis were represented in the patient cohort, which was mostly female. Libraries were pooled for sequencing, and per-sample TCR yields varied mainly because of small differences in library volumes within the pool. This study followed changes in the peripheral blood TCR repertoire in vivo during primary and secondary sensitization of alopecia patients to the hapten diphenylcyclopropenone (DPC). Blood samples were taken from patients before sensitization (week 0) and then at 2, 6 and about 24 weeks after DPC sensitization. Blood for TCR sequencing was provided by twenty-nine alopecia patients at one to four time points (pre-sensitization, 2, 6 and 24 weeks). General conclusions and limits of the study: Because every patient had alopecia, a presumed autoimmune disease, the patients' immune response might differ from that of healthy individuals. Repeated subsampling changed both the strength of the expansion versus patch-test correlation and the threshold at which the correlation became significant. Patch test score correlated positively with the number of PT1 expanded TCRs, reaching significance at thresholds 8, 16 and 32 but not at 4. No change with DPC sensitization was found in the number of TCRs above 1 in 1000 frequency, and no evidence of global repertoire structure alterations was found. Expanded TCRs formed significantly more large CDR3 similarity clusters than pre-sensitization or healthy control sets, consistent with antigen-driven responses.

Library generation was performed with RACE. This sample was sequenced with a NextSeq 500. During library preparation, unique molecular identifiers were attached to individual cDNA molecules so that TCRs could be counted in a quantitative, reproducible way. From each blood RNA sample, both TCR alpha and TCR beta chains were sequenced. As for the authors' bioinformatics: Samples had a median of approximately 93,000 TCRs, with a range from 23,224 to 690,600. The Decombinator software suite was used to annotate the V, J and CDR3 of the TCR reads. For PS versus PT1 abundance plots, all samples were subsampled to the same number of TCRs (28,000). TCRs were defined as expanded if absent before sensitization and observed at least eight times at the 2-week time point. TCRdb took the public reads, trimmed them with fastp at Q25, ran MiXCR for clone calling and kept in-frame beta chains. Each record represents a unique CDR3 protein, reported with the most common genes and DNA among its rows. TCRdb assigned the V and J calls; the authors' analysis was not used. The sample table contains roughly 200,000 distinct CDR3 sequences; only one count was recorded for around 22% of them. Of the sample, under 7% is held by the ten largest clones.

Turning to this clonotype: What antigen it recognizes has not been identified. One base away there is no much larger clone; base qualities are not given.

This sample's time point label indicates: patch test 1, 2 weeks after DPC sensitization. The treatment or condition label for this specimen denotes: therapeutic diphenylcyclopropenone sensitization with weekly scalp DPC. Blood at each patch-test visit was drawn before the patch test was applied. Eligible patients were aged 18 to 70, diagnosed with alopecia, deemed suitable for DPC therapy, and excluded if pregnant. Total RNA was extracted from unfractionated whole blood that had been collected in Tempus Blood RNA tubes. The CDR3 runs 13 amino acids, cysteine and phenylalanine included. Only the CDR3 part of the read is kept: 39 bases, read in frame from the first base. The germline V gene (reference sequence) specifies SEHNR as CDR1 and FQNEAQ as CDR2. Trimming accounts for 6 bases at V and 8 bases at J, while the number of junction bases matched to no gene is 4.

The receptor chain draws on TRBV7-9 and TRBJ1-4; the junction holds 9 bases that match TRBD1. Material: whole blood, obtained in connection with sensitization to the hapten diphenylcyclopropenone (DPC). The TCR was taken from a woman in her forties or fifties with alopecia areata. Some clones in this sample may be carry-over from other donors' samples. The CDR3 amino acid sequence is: CASRAGTGEKLFF. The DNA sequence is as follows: TGTGCCAGCAGGGCCGGGACAGGGGAAAAACTGTTTTTT.